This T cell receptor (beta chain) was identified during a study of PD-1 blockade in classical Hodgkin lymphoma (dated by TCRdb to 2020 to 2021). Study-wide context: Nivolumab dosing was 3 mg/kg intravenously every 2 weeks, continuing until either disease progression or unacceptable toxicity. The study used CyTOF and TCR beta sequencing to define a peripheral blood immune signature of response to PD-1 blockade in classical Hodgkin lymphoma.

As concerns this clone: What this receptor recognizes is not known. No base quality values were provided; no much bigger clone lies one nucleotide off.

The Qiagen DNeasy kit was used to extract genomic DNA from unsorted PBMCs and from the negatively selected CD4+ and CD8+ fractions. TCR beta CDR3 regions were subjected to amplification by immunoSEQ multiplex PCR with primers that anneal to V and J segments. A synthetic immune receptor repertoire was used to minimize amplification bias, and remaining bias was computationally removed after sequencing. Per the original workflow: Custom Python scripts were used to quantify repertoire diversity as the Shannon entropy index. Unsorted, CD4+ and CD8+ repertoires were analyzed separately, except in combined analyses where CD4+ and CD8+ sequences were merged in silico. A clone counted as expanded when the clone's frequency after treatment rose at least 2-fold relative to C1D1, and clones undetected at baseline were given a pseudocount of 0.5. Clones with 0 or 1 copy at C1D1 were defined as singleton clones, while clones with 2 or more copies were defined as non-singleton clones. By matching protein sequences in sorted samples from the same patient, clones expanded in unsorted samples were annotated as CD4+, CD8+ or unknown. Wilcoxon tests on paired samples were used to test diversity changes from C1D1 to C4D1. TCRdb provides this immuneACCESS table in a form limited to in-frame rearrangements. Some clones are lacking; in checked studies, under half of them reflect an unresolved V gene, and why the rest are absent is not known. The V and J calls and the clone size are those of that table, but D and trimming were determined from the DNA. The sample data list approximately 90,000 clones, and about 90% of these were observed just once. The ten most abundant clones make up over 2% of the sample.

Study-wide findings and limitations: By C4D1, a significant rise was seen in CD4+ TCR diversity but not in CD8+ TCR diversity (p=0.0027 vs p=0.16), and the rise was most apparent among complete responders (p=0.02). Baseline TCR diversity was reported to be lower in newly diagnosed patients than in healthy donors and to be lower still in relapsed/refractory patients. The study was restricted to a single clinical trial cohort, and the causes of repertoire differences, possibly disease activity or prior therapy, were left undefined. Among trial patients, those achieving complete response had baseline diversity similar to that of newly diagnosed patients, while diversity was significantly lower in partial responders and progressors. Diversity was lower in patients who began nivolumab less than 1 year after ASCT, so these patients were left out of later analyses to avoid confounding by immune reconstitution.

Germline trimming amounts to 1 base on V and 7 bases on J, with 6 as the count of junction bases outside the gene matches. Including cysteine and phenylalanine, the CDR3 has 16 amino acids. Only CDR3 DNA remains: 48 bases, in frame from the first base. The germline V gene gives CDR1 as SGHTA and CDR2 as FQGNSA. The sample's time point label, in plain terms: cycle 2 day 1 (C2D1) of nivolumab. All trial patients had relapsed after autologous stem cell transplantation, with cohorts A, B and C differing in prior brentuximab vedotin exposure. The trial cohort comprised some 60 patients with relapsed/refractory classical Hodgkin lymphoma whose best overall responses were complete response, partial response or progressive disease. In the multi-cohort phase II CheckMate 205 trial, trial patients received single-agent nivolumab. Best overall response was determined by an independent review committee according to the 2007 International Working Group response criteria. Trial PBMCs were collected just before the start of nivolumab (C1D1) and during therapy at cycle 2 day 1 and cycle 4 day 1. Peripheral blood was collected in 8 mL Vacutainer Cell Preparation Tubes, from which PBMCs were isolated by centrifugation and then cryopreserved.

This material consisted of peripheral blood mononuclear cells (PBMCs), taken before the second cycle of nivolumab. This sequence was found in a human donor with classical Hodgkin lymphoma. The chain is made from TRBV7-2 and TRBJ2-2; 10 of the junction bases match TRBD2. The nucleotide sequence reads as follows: TGTGCCAGCAGCTTAGTCCTAGCGGGAGTTATCGGGGAGCTGTTTTTT. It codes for CASSLVLAGVIGELFF.